The entry below describes one TCR beta chain. Its antigen is not identified. Repertoires were generated with immunoSEQ multiplex PCR, while TCRdb's copy carries only in-frame clones and drops some. The sample yields more than 2 million clones, about 95% seen once. This entry belongs to a study of shared clonotypes between healthy human individuals. Whole-study results and caveats: Estimated richness was generally greater in naive than memory subsets. The small donor group covered limited genetic and exposure diversity.

V lost 6 bases, J lost 1 base, and 5 bases stayed unmatched. CDR3 size: 14 residues. The germline CDR1 and CDR2 sequences are LNHDA and SQIVND (reference sequence). The chain has TRBV19 and TRBJ2-7; TRBD1 matches 8 bases. Material for sequencing was naive CD4+ T cells sorted from blood. Subset given: CD45RA+ positively selected. The clonotype comes from a man aged 18-30 years in good health. This CDR3 is CASRDRVLSYEQYF. The CDR3 DNA reads as TGTGCCAGTAGGGACAGGGTCCTTTCCTACGAGCAGTACTTC.